This TCR beta chain stems from a study of spatial heterogeneity in lung cancer. Study details: The count of detected beta-chain sequences consistently exceeded that of alpha-chain sequences.

Time point reported: sample taken at primary tumor resection. The cohort: around 79 early-stage, untreated non-small cell lung cancer patients. This CDR3 contains 15 residues. With 2 bases removed from V and 7 bases from J, the gap between germline ends came to 16 bases. CDR1 is LGHDT, CDR2 YNNKEL, per germline (reference sequence). A single record per CDR3 protein comes from TCRdb applying MiXCR to the 5' RACE reads. The sample lists about 6,600 distinct CDR3 sequences; 18% were seen once. This receptor was taken from a male donor with early-stage non-small cell lung cancer. Sequenced here: normal lung tissue next to the tumor, sampled at surgery. The chain combines TRBV3-1 with TRBJ2-3; D unresolved. The CDR3 DNA is TGTGCCAGCAGCCAACCTTTTCCCGACGCATATACGCAGTATTTT. Protein product: CASSQPFPDAYTQYF.